These T cell receptor beta chains were read from a single sample in a study of early T cells in non-severe SARS-CoV-2 infection. TCRdb reprocessed the 5' RACE reads via MiXCR and lists one record per CDR3 protein. The sample lists some 54,000 distinct CDR3 sequences, approximately 9.3% occurring once. Input material: whole blood. These receptors came from an adult who was a healthcare worker with PCR-confirmed SARS-CoV-2 infection or an uninfected control (not recorded which). Both conserved end residues are part of each CDR3. Each record gives: CDR3 protein, CDR3 DNA, clone size, D gene, J gene, V gene. The D gene is left open where the match is weak. Size is omitted from some rows. Given values are once, few, many or a class for expanded clones.

CSVEETSTGELFF TGCAGCGTTGAAGAAACCTCTACCGGGGAGCTGTTTTTT many . TRBJ2-2 TRBV29-1
CASRLAGGPIEQFF TGTGCCAGCAGGTTAGCGGGAGGGCCAATTGAGCAGTTCTTC many TRBD2 TRBJ2-1 TRBV12-3/TRBV12-4
CASSLAAGDTEAFF TGTGCCAGCAGTTTAGCGGCAGGGGACACTGAAGCTTTCTTT few . TRBJ1-1 TRBV12-3/TRBV12-4
CASSPGGQGLTDTQYF TGTGCCAGCAGCCCCGGGGGACAGGGCCTCACAGATACGCAGTATTTT many TRBD1 TRBJ2-3 TRBV7-3
CSASKLGRQSEQYF TGCAGTGCTAGTAAGCTGGGCAGGCAAAGTGAGCAGTACTTC many . TRBJ2-7 TRBV20-1
CASSLAVGTVTQETQYF TGTGCCAGCAGCTTAGCCGTAGGAACGGTTACCCAAGAGACCCAGTACTTC few . TRBJ2-5 TRBV7-2
CASSGDSETQYF TGTGCCAGCAGTGGGGACTCGGAGACCCAGTACTTC many . TRBJ2-5 TRBV6-1
CASSISNSGAGELFF TGTGCCAGTAGTATCTCAAATAGCGGGGCCGGGGAGCTGTTTTTT few TRBD2 TRBJ2-2 TRBV19
CASSQDRVNTEAFF TGTGCCAGCAGCCAAGACAGGGTGAACACTGAAGCTTTCTTT many TRBD1 TRBJ1-1 TRBV7-8
CASSPPAGYYNEQFF TGTGCCAGCAGCCCCCCCGCCGGTTATTACAATGAGCAGTTCTTC many . TRBJ2-1 TRBV6-2/TRBV6-3
CASSQDLAGGFTGELFF TGTGCCAGCAGCCAAGATCTGGCAGGGGGCTTCACCGGGGAGCTGTTTTTT medium-sized TRBD1 TRBJ2-2 TRBV3-1
CASSLDRETHHNEQFF TGTGCCAGCAGCTTAGATCGGGAGACCCATCACAATGAGCAGTTCTTC . . TRBJ2-1 TRBV7-2
CASSLEFRVPYEQYF TGTGCCAGCAGCTTAGAGTTCAGGGTTCCCTACGAGCAGTACTTC many . TRBJ2-7 TRBV7-8
CASSLGPSGMGPGELFF TGTGCCAGCAGCTTAGGGCCTAGCGGGATGGGTCCCGGGGAGCTGTTTTTT few TRBD2 TRBJ2-2 TRBV7-3
CASSEASGDPNYGYTF TGTGCCAGCAGTGAAGCTTCGGGTGACCCTAACTATGGCTACACCTTC few . TRBJ1-2 TRBV6-1
CSAIRDRPFKQYF TGCAGTGCTATCCGGGACAGACCCTTCAAGCAGTACTTC few TRBD1 TRBJ2-7 TRBV20-1
CASKTAYEQYF TGCGCCAGTAAGACCGCCTACGAGCAGTACTTC . . TRBJ2-7 TRBV10-2
CASSPDRGGGSPLHF TGTGCCAGCAGTCCCGACAGGGGCGGAGGGTCACCCCTCCACTTT few TRBD1 TRBJ1-6 TRBV27
CASSQGEGNNEQYF TGCGCCAGCAGTCAAGGAGAGGGTAACAACGAGCAGTACTTC few . TRBJ2-7 TRBV23-1
CASSLLASGVFDEQFF TGTGCCAGCAGTTTACTAGCTAGCGGAGTATTTGATGAGCAGTTCTTC many TRBD2 TRBJ2-1 TRBV12-3/TRBV12-4
CSASQGEGYGYTF TGCAGTGCTAGCCAAGGGGAAGGCTATGGCTACACCTTC . . TRBJ1-2 TRBV20-1
CASSPPTSLEQFF TGTGCCAGCAGCCCCCCGACTAGTCTCGAGCAGTTCTTC few . TRBJ2-1 TRBV11-2
CASSPRTVDNSPLHF TGTGCCAGCAGTCCCAGAACGGTAGATAATTCACCCCTCCACTTT few . TRBJ1-6 TRBV2
CASSLLAGGQETQYF TGTGCCAGCAGCTTACTAGCGGGAGGCCAAGAGACCCAGTACTTC many TRBD2 TRBJ2-5 TRBV5-6
CASSRTPTGELFF TGTGCCAGCAGCAGGACCCCCACCGGGGAGCTGTTTTTT . . TRBJ2-2 TRBV11-3
CASRREENEQYF TGTGCCAGCAGGCGGGAGGAAAACGAGCAGTACTTC . TRBD2 TRBJ2-7 TRBV12-3/TRBV12-4
CSVEDPLVANVLTF TGCAGCGTTGAAGACCCCCTGGTGGCCAACGTCCTGACTTTC . . TRBJ2-6 TRBV29-1
CASSALAGGSYEQYF TGTGCCAGTAGCGCGCTAGCGGGAGGTTCGTACGAGCAGTACTTC few TRBD2 TRBJ2-7 TRBV19
CASSYQGGRSEAFF TGTGCCAGCAGTTACCAGGGAGGAAGGTCTGAAGCTTTCTTT few . TRBJ1-1 TRBV6-2/TRBV6-3
CASRRGDSTELFF TGTGCCAGCAGACGGGGAGACTCCACGGAGCTGTTTTTT many . TRBJ2-2 TRBV12-3/TRBV12-4
CASSQEPGSKQFF TGTGCCAGCAGCCAAGAACCGGGGAGTAAGCAGTTCTTC few . TRBJ2-1 TRBV4-2
CANSLAETQYF TGTGCCAACAGTCTAGCGGAGACCCAGTACTTC . . TRBJ2-5 TRBV7-8
CASRAIYEQYF TGTGCCAGCAGGGCGATCTACGAGCAGTACTTC . . TRBJ2-7 TRBV2
CASSFTRSSYEQYF TGTGCCAGCAGCTTTACACGTAGCTCCTACGAGCAGTACTTC many . TRBJ2-7 TRBV7-2
CSVEETLKGVNTEAFF TGCAGCGTTGAAGAGACCCTTAAGGGGGTGAACACTGAAGCTTTCTTT many . TRBJ1-1 TRBV29-1
CASSPDLSGRPTYEQYF TGCGCCAGCAGCCCTGACCTTAGCGGGAGGCCGACCTACGAGCAGTACTTC many TRBD2 TRBJ2-7 TRBV4-1
CSARSTAQGTYEQYF TGCAGTGCTAGATCGACCGCACAGGGAACCTACGAGCAGTACTTC . . TRBJ2-7 TRBV20-1
CASSQALGRTQYF TGTGCCAGCAGCCAAGCTTTGGGGCGGACCCAGTACTTC few . TRBJ2-5 TRBV14
CARREGNTGELFF TGTGCCAGAAGGGAGGGGAACACCGGGGAGCTGTTTTTT many TRBD2 TRBJ2-2 TRBV2
CASRLREDYEQYF TGTGCCAGCAGGCTGCGGGAGGACTACGAGCAGTACTTC many TRBD2 TRBJ2-7 TRBV6-1
CASSLVPDASDTQYF TGTGCCAGCAGCTTAGTTCCCGACGCGAGCGATACGCAGTATTTT many . TRBJ2-3 TRBV7-8
CASSLADGRTNYGYTF TGCGCCAGCAGCTTGGCCGACGGCAGAACTAACTATGGCTACACCTTC many . TRBJ1-2 TRBV5-1
CASSLAGTSYGYTF TGTGCCAGCAGTTTAGCGGGGACAAGCTATGGCTACACCTTC few . TRBJ1-2 TRBV12-3/TRBV12-4
CASSHAARAGANVLTF TGCGCCAGCAGCCACGCCGCCAGGGCTGGGGCCAACGTCCTGACTTTC many . TRBJ2-6 TRBV4-3
CASSLDGPRNLYEQYF TGCGCCAGCAGCTTGGATGGTCCCCGTAATCTCTACGAGCAGTACTTC . . TRBJ2-7 TRBV5-1
CASSPGTSGSYNEQFF TGCGCCAGCAGCCCCGGGACTAGCGGGAGTTATAATGAGCAGTTCTTC . TRBD2 TRBJ2-1 TRBV5-1
CAISPGQGPSYEQYF TGTGCCATCAGCCCGGGACAGGGTCCCTCCTACGAGCAGTACTTC . TRBD1 TRBJ2-7 TRBV10-3
CARVRGSLDNQPQHF TGCGCCAGGGTCCGAGGAAGTTTGGACAATCAGCCCCAGCATTTT many . TRBJ1-5 TRBV5-1
CASSFGYGFTDTQYF TGTGCCAGCAGCTTTGGGTATGGGTTCACAGATACGCAGTATTTT many . TRBJ2-3 TRBV7-2
CASSQVYGEQYF TGTGCCAGCAGCCAAGTTTATGGCGAGCAGTACTTC . . TRBJ2-7 TRBV4-2
CASSLGSSTHNEQFF TGTGCCAGCAGCTTAGGATCGAGCACCCACAATGAGCAGTTCTTC many . TRBJ2-1 TRBV11-3
CAQGFTGELFF TGTGCCCAGGGGTTCACCGGGGAGCTGTTTTTT few . TRBJ2-2 TRBV30
CSARRYGNSYEQYF TGCAGTGCTAGAAGGTACGGCAACTCCTACGAGCAGTACTTC medium-sized . TRBJ2-7 TRBV20-1
CASGPGTTNTDTQYF TGTGCTAGTGGTCCTGGGACAACTAACACAGATACGCAGTATTTT few . TRBJ2-3 TRBV12-5
CASSLDPSGNTGELFF TGCGCCAGCAGCTTGGACCCTAGCGGCAACACCGGGGAGCTGTTTTTT many TRBD2 TRBJ2-2 TRBV5-1
CASSPGLDMNTEAFF TGTGCCAGCAGCCCAGGACTGGACATGAACACTGAAGCTTTCTTT many . TRBJ1-1 TRBV7-3
CASSQGASTPSTDTQYF TGTGCCAGCAGCCAGGGGGCGTCAACACCTAGCACAGATACGCAGTATTTT . TRBD1 TRBJ2-3 TRBV12-3/TRBV12-4
CASRILRGVHEQFF TGTGCCAGCCGTATCCTGAGAGGGGTCCATGAGCAGTTCTTC . . TRBJ2-1 TRBV6-2/TRBV6-3
CASSPSSGGKAYEQYF TGCGCCAGCAGCCCTTCCTCAGGGGGGAAGGCCTACGAGCAGTACTTC . . TRBJ2-7 TRBV4-1
CASSLAASGTGEQFF TGCGCCAGCAGCTTGGCGGCTAGCGGGACTGGTGAGCAGTTCTTC few TRBD2 TRBJ2-1 TRBV5-1